One sample yielded the 19 T cell receptor beta chains listed below, sequenced in a study of cytomegalovirus exposure and HLA in healthy donors (dated by TCRdb to between 2016 and 2019). Receptor amplification or capture employed the immunoSEQ multiplex PCR assay. The multiplex PCR relied on a mix of 60 forward primers for TCR Vbeta segments and 13 reverse primers for TCR Jbeta segments. This immuneACCESS table, as held by TCRdb, lists in-frame sequences with V and J called but not all clones. Of the missing ones, under half trace to an unresolved V gene in checked studies; the others have no known cause. For this sample there are approximately 170,000 clones; less than 85% appear just once. The top ten clonotypes cover about 1.5% of the sample. Specimen: PBMCs. Receptors were obtained from a male donor in good health and CMV-seronegative.

The chain couples TRBV7-6 to TRBJ2-2, with 8 bases matching TRBD1. The ends lost 5 bases at V and 6 bases at J; junction bases unmatched: 8. CDR3 length: 15 residues. Germline CDR1 and CDR2: SGHVS and FNYEAQ. CDR3 sequence (DNA): TGTGCCAGCAGCCCATCCGGGACAGGCGCCGGGGAGCTGTTTTTT. Protein sequence: CASSPSGTGAGELFF.

This rearrangement joins TRBV7-8 to TRBJ2-7; 8 nucleotides agree with TRBD1. With 2 bases clipped from V and 0 bases from J, the junction kept 12 bases outside the gene matches. The CDR3 has 18 amino acids. Germline V lookup: CDR1 SGHVS, CDR2 FQNEAQ. CDR3 sequence (DNA): TGTGCCAGCAGCTTAACCACCTTAAGACAGGGGCCCTCCTACGAGCAGTACTTC. Protein product: CASSLTTLRQGPSYEQYF.

The V and J genes are TRBV9 and TRBJ2-7; 10 bases map to TRBD1. Losses at the gene ends were 3 bases for V and 6 bases for J; bases not matched to a gene: 3. The CDR3 spans 13 residues. Germline V CDR1 and CDR2: SGDLS, YYNGEE. The CDR3: CASSGQGAIEQYF. The CDR3 DNA reads TGTGCCAGCAGCGGACAGGGGGCGATCGAGCAGTACTTC.

The chain uses TRBV27 and TRBJ2-7; TRBD2 is a possible D gene (6 bases). V lost 3 bases to trimming and J lost 2 bases, with 14 bases between them. Per germline, CDR1 MNHEY and CDR2 SMNVEV (reference sequence). The CDR3 is made up of 15 amino acids. CDR3 nucleotide sequence: TGTGCCAGCAGTTTGGGGGGATTGGGGCCCTACGAGCAGTACTTC. This sequence encodes CASSLGGLGPYEQYF.

About this clone itself: At one end, the junction sequence differs from germline, possibly due to a read error. The CDR3 bases are TGTGCCAGCAGCCAAAACCTACCTACGCTTTCGCTAGCGACATTC. As protein: CASSQNLPTLSLATF. The chain is built from TRBV14 and TRBJ2-7; TRBD2 might be the D (6 bases). The CDR3 has 15 amino acids. CDR1 is SGHDN, CDR2 FVKESK, per germline.

CDR3 amino acids: CASSQSIVGRDRVLEQYF. CDR3 coding DNA: TGCGCCAGCAGTCAATCGATTGTGGGACGGGACAGGGTCCTTGAGCAGTACTTC. J is TRBJ2-7 and V is TRBV23-1; TRBD1 matches at 9 bases. TRBV23-1 is placed among ORFs of uncertain function. There are 18 residues in the CDR3. The junction had 16 bases not matched to a gene; V was cut back by 0 bases and J by 7 bases.

This clone was seen a few times. V gene TRBV5-5 combines with J gene TRBJ1-5; weak D call: TRBD1 (5 bases). V dropped 0 bases and J dropped 4 bases, with 11 bases sitting between them. Germline V CDR1 and CDR2: SGHKS, YYEKEE (reference sequence). The CDR3 is 15 amino acids. CDR3 bases: TGTGCCAGCAGCTTGGCACAGGAAATTAATCAGCCCCAGCATTTT. Translation gives CASSLAQEINQPQHF.

The chain is built from TRBV7-9 and TRBJ2-2; 7 nucleotides agree with TRBD1. With V trimmed by 7 bases and J by 7 bases, 6 bases remained unmatched. Germline lookup yields CDR1 SEHNR and CDR2 FQNEAQ (reference sequence). The CDR3 extends over 13 amino acids. CDR3 loop: CASNRQGIGELFF. CDR3 DNA: TGTGCCAGCAACCGACAGGGAATCGGGGAGCTGTTTTTT. The full variable domain, completed using reference TRBV7-9 and TRBJ2-2, is DTGVSQNPRHKITKRGQNVTFRCDPISEHNRLYWYRQTLGQGPEFLTYFQNEAQLEKSRLLSDRFSAERPKGSFSTLEIQRTEQGDSAMYLCASNRQGIGELFFGEGSRLTVL.

The chain links TRBV10-1 to TRBJ2-5; TRBD2 agrees at 13 bases. There are 15 residues in the CDR3. Germline V gene data show CDR1 as WNHNN and CDR2 as SYGVQD (reference sequence). J was trimmed by 5 bases and V by 6 bases; bases with no gene match: 6. The DNA for the CDR3 is TGCGCCAGCAGGGGACTAGCGGGGAGGAGGGAGACCCAGTACTTC. Translating gives CASRGLAGRRETQYF.

This chain connects TRBV28 to TRBJ2-2; the match to TRBD2 covers 13 bases. The germline gives CDR1 MDHEN, CDR2 SYDVKM. V lost 8 bases and J lost 6; bases outside the gene matches: 18. The CDR3 is made up of 19 amino acids. This CDR3 reads CASGQRTSGSGVRAGELFF. CDR3 DNA sequence: TGTGCCAGCGGACAAAGGACTAGCGGGAGTGGAGTACGCGCCGGGGAGCTGTTTTTT.

The V gene is TRBV7-9, the J gene TRBJ1-5; no reliable D call. Germline V gene data show CDR1 as SEHNR and CDR2 as FQNEAQ (reference sequence). Trimming removed 5 bases at V and 6 bases at J, with 14 bases between. This CDR3 is 14 amino acids long. As DNA, the CDR3 is TGTGCCAGCAGCCACTACGGAGGGCTTCAGCCCCAGCATTTT. As protein: CASSHYGGLQPQHF.

The rearrangement joins TRBV7-6 to TRBJ2-7; D may be TRBD1 (6 bases). Germline assignment: CDR1 SGHVS and CDR2 FNYEAQ. This CDR3 has 14 residues. The ends were cut back, 2 bases at V and 5 bases at J, with 13 bases in the middle. CDR3 DNA: TGTGCCAGCAGCTTAACAGGGAACGGCCACGAGCAGTACTTC. Translated: CASSLTGNGHEQYF.

The chain uses TRBV5-1 and TRBJ2-3; 9 positions match TRBD1. Trimming at V came to 4 bases and at J to 6 bases, leaving 15 bases not matched to a gene. Germline V CDR1 and CDR2: SGHRS, YFSETQ. The CDR3 runs 17 residues. The CDR3 spells CASSTNPGTGNGDTQYF. CDR3 coding DNA: TGCGCCAGCAGCACGAACCCCGGGACAGGGAATGGCGATACGCAGTATTTT.

The chain couples TRBV9 to TRBJ1-4; 9 positions agree with TRBD1. The CDR3 extends over 15 amino acids. The germline gives CDR1 SGDLS, CDR2 YYNGEE. Trimming cost V 4 bases and J 7 bases; bases outside gene matches: 8. CDR3 coding DNA: TGTGCCAGCAGCACCGGACAGGGGTTGCGTGAAAAACTGTTTTTT. Its translation is CASSTGQGLREKLFF.

The CDR3 coding sequence is TGTGCCAGCTCACTCGACAGGGTGTACCAGCCCCAGCATTTT. It yields the protein CASSLDRVYQPQHF. The V call is TRBV18, the J call TRBJ1-5; 7 bases agree with TRBD1. CDR1 is KGHSH and CDR2 is LQKENI in the germline V gene. V was clipped by 4 bases and J by 7 bases; unmatched bases: 7. This CDR3 is 14 amino acids long. The variable domain in full, with the rest retrieved from reference TRBV18 and TRBJ1-5, is NAGVMQNPRHLVRRRGQEARLRCSPMKGHSHVYWYRQLPEEGLKFMVYLQKENIIDESGMPKERFSAEFPKEGPSILRIQQVVRGDSAAYFCASSLDRVYQPQHFGDGTRLSIL.

The chain carries TRBV18 and TRBJ1-3; D perhaps matches TRBD1 (5 bases). V was trimmed by 4 bases and J by 0 bases, leaving 7 bases between them. The CDR3 spans 14 residues. Germline V CDR1 and CDR2: KGHSH, LQKENI. The DNA for the CDR3 is TGTGCCAGCTCACGCGACAGCTCTGGAAACACCATATATTTT. It translates to CASSRDSSGNTIYF.

This clone was observed once. V gene TRBV5-1 combines with J gene TRBJ1-2, with 8 bases matching TRBD1. Per the germline V gene, CDR1 is SGHRS and CDR2 is YFSETQ. The CDR3 length is 15 residues. The V segment lost 0 bases and the J segment 3 bases; nucleotides outside the gene matches: 4. The CDR3 DNA reads TGCGCCAGCAGCTTGGGTGGGACAGGTGACTATGGCTACACCTTC. Its protein product is CASSLGGTGDYGYTF.

This chain uses TRBV7-9 with TRBJ1-4, with 8 bases identical to TRBD1. CDR3 length: 14 residues. The V gene's germline CDR1 is SEHNR and CDR2 FQNEAQ (reference sequence). Unmatched junction bases numbered 5, after V lost 4 bases and J lost 7 bases. This CDR3 is CASSSTGGGEKLFF. CDR3 bases: TGTGCCAGCAGCTCCACAGGGGGGGGTGAAAAACTGTTTTTT. The full variable domain, with the rest looked up from reference TRBV7-9 and TRBJ1-4, is DTGVSQNPRHKITKRGQNVTFRCDPISEHNRLYWYRQTLGQGPEFLTYFQNEAQLEKSRLLSDRFSAERPKGSFSTLEIQRTEQGDSAMYLCASSSTGGGEKLFFGSGTQLSVL.

The chain links TRBV15 to TRBJ1-1, with TRBD1 identical over 7 bases. The V gene's germline CDR1 is LNHNV and CDR2 YYDKDF (reference sequence). CDR3 length: 16 residues. Trimming cost V 3 bases and J 1 base; bases outside gene matches: 8. CDR3 loop: CATSSLDRATNTEAFF. CDR3 in DNA: TGTGCCACCAGCAGCCTTGACAGGGCTACGAACACTGAAGCTTTCTTT.